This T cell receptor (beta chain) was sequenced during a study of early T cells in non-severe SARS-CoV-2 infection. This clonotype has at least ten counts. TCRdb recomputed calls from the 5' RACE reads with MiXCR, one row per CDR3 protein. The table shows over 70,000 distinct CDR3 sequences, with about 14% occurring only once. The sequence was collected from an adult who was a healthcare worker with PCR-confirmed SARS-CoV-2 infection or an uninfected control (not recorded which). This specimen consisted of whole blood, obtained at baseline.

In nucleotides, the CDR3 is TGTGCCAGCAGTGAAGAAGCGGCTAACACCGGGGAGCTGTTTTTT. Residues: CASSEEAANTGELFF. The chain carries TRBV2 and TRBJ2-2, with a weak D call TRBD2 (5 bases). Trimming took off 1 base at V and 2 bases at J, with 8 bases between the two ends. This CDR3 comprises 15 residues. CDR1 and CDR2 from the germline V gene are SNHLY and FYNNEI.